The clone carrying this TCR beta chain was seen a single time. The data stem from a study of blood T cell repertoires in COVID-19. Study at large: COVID-19 samples collected from the United States, Italy and Spain covered acute and convalescent phases.

The assay was immunoSEQ multiplex PCR, and TCRdb's table has in-frame clones only and misses some. The repertoire holds under 300,000 clones, with approximately 90% as singletons. The source is a man aged 25 to 40 who had recovered from COVID-19. Sequences were obtained from peripheral blood.

CDR3 coding DNA: TGTGCCAGCAGTTACTCGATTTCCGCCCGCGGACAATGGCTGTTTTTT. This translates into CASSYSISARGQWLFF. This sequence joins TRBV6-5 and TRBJ1-4, with a possible D match to TRBD1 (5 bases). The CDR3 extends over 16 amino acids. The ends were cut back, 0 bases at V and 14 bases at J, with 22 bases in the middle. The V gene's germline CDR1 is MNHEY and CDR2 SVGAGI.